Sequencing of this TCR beta chain was carried out in a study of T-cell reconstitution after alpha-beta-depleted transplantation in children. Study outcomes and limitations: Counts and diversity of T cells one year after transplant came mostly from newly produced T cells. For some patients, TCRbeta diversity was high at day 60 because of recipient T cells and thymic progenitors that survived.

Researchers prepared the TCRbeta library using unique molecular identifiers, the study reports. TCRdb ran MiXCR on the PCR reads and lists one entry per CDR3 protein. The sample includes 700,000 to 850,000 distinct CDR3 sequences, around 15% of them seen just once. This clonotype was observed a handful of times. The antigen is undetermined. CDR3 length: 11 amino acids. V was trimmed by 3 bases and J by 9 bases, leaving 9 bases between them. Germline V gene sequence: CDR1 DFQATT, CDR2 SNEGSKA (reference sequence). The sample was PBMCs, mostly from graft donor cells, taken 360 days after TCRalphabeta/CD19-depleted stem cell transplant. The chain has TRBV20-1 and TRBJ2-1; D gene unclear. The receptor was derived from a male patient younger than 18 who had a stem cell transplant for acute lymphoblastic leukemia, so the T cells may come from the graft donor. The CDR3 protein is CSASEVVEQFF. The CDR3 region has the DNA TGCAGTGCTAGTGAAGTAGTTGAGCAGTTCTTC.